The clone carrying this T cell receptor beta chain was counted at least ten times. As yet, its antigen is unknown. The data derive from a study of T cells in Graves' hyperthyroidism and ophthalmopathy. Regarding the study as a whole: A model of 13 V-J features distinguished ophthalmopathy from stable hyperthyroidism.

Trimming left V 0 bases short and J 4 bases short, with 6 bases between. Germline V gene sequence: CDR1 DFQATT, CDR2 SNEGSKA (reference sequence). There are 13 residues in the CDR3. Amplification of TCR beta CDR3 regions used RNA as the template. The HTBI primer set drove a first-round RT-PCR of the TCR CDR3. TCRdb re-called the multiplex PCR reads with MiXCR, one entry per CDR3 protein. Of nearly 250,000 distinct CDR3 sequences listed, approximately 23% are singletons. This chain joins TRBV20-1 and TRBJ2-2, with D hard to call. Sequenced sample: blood. This clonotype was sampled from a middle-aged woman with Graves' ophthalmopathy. The CDR3, as DNA: TGCAGTGCTAGAGATCTGCTCACCGGGGAGCTGTTTTTT. Its protein product is CSARDLLTGELFF.